This is a list of T cell receptor beta chains from one sample in a study of cytomegalovirus exposure and HLA in healthy donors. The method was immunoSEQ multiplex PCR; TCRdb's version includes in-frame clones alone and lacks a portion of them. Here the sample spans about 160,000 clones, 75% to 90% being singletons. The sequenced sample consisted of PBMCs. These receptors came from a man aged 25-40 years in good health and CMV-seronegative. The CDR3 runs from the conserved cysteine through the conserved F or W. Fields, in order: J gene, V gene, D gene, clone size, CDR3 DNA, CDR3 protein. The D gene is left open where the match is weak. Clone size, where shown, is once, few, many, or a class for clones that have expanded.

J: TRBJ1-1
V: TRBV28
D: NA
size: NA
DNA: TGTGCCAGCAGTTTACCAGTCACGAGGACTGAAGCTTTCTTT
CDR3: CASSLPVTRTEAFF

J: TRBJ2-7
V: TRBV6-5
D: NA
size: NA
DNA: TGTGCCAGCAGTTTCTCCTTTGGACAGACTACCTACGAGCAGTACTTC
CDR3: CASSFSFGQTTYEQYF

J: TRBJ2-7
V: TRBV5-6
D: NA
size: NA
DNA: TGTGCCAGCAGCTTTCTTCGGGGGTACGAGCAGTACTTC
CDR3: CASSFLRGYEQYF

J: TRBJ1-2
V: TRBV5-6
D: NA
size: once
DNA: TGTGCCAGCAGCTTACCGCCCGACAGAGCATTTCCCTATGGCTACACCTTC
CDR3: CASSLPPDRAFPYGYTF

J: TRBJ2-7
V: TRBV11-1
D: TRBD2
size: NA
DNA: TGTGCCAGCAGCTCCCCGGAGGGCGGGAGGTTATCCTACGAGCAGTACTTC
CDR3: CASSSPEGGRLSYEQYF

J: TRBJ2-7
V: TRBV23-1
D: NA
size: NA
DNA: TGCGCCAGCAACAAGGGGGGGGGCGCCTACGAGCAGTACTTC
CDR3: CASNKGGGAYEQYF

J: TRBJ2-7
V: TRBV7-8
D: NA
size: NA
DNA: TGTGCCAGCAGCTTGGTACAGGACAATCCCTCCTACGAGCAGTACTTC
CDR3: CASSLVQDNPSYEQYF

J: TRBJ1-4
V: TRBV28
D: TRBD1
size: NA
DNA: TGTGCCAGCAGCGGGACAGGGGTTGAAAAACTGTTTTTT
CDR3: CASSGTGVEKLFF

J: TRBJ1-4
V: TRBV6-6
D: NA
size: NA
DNA: TGTGCCAGCAGGAGAGGCGCCAATCGGGAAAAACTGTTTTTT
CDR3: CASRRGANREKLFF

J: TRBJ1-2
V: TRBV7-2
D: NA
size: NA
DNA: TGTGCCAGCAGCCAAACGACAGTTTCTAACTATGGCTACACCTTC
CDR3: CASSQTTVSNYGYTF